Listed below are T cell receptor beta chains from one sample, sequenced in a study of blood T cell repertoires in COVID-19. TCRdb's copy holds only in-frame clones and misses some; the assay was immunoSEQ multiplex PCR. Of 42,000 or so clones in the sample, 85% to 95% were seen once. The sequenced sample was peripheral blood. The receptors here all came from a man aged 45 to 65 with active COVID-19. Both conserved end residues are part of each CDR3. Fields, in order: V gene, J gene, clone size, D gene, CDR3 protein, CDR3 DNA. The D gene is left open where the match is weak. Expanded clones are given a class, and other clones once, few, many or no size at all.

v_call: TRBV7-9
j_call: TRBJ2-1
clone_size: -
d_call: TRBD2
cdr3_aa: CASSLGSLAGVGEQFF
cdr3_nt: TGTGCCAGCAGCTTAGGTTCGCTAGCGGGAGTGGGTGAGCAGTTCTTC

v_call: TRBV9
j_call: TRBJ1-6
clone_size: -
d_call: TRBD1
cdr3_aa: CASSVAVQGNSPLHF
cdr3_nt: TGTGCCAGCAGCGTAGCTGTACAGGGGAATTCACCCCTCCACTTT

v_call: TRBV2
j_call: TRBJ1-1
clone_size: -
d_call: -
cdr3_aa: CASTPDGRDTEAFF
cdr3_nt: TGTGCCAGCACCCCTGATGGGAGGGACACTGAAGCTTTCTTT

v_call: TRBV2
j_call: TRBJ1-4
clone_size: -
d_call: -
cdr3_aa: CASSEGRRAEKLFF
cdr3_nt: TGTGCCAGCAGTGAAGGCAGGAGGGCTGAAAAACTGTTTTTT

v_call: TRBV18
j_call: TRBJ2-1
clone_size: -
d_call: -
cdr3_aa: CASSPGPGRNEQFF
cdr3_nt: TGTGCCAGCTCACCAGGGCCAGGTCGAAATGAGCAGTTCTTC

v_call: TRBV28
j_call: TRBJ2-2
clone_size: -
d_call: -
cdr3_aa: CASSDGGIKGTGELFF
cdr3_nt: TGTGCCAGCAGTGATGGCGGGATTAAGGGCACCGGGGAGCTGTTTTTT

v_call: TRBV10-1
j_call: TRBJ2-1
clone_size: -
d_call: TRBD2
cdr3_aa: CASSTGTSGVSEQFF
cdr3_nt: TGCGCCAGCAGCACCGGGACTAGCGGAGTTTCTGAGCAGTTCTTC

v_call: TRBV7-9
j_call: TRBJ2-7
clone_size: -
d_call: -
cdr3_aa: CASSRDSRSTSSYEQYF
cdr3_nt: TGTGCCAGCAGCCGTGACTCGCGTTCTACTAGCTCCTACGAGCAGTACTTC

v_call: TRBV5-1
j_call: TRBJ1-1
clone_size: -
d_call: -
cdr3_aa: CASSFLQSNTEAFF
cdr3_nt: TGCGCCAGCAGCTTCCTACAGTCTAACACTGAAGCTTTCTTT

v_call: TRBV9
j_call: TRBJ2-1
clone_size: -
d_call: -
cdr3_aa: CASSSPGSSYNEQFF
cdr3_nt: TGTGCCAGCAGCTCCCCGGGAAGCTCCTACAATGAGCAGTTCTTC

v_call: TRBV10-1
j_call: TRBJ2-5
clone_size: -
d_call: -
cdr3_aa: CASSESGNWWEEETQYF
cdr3_nt: TGCGCCAGCAGTGAGTCGGGGAATTGGTGGGAGGAGGAGACCCAGTACTTC

v_call: TRBV11-2
j_call: TRBJ2-3
clone_size: -
d_call: TRBD1
cdr3_aa: CASSTGTVGTDTQYF
cdr3_nt: TGTGCCAGCAGCACCGGGACAGTCGGCACAGATACGCAGTATTTT

v_call: TRBV5-6
j_call: TRBJ2-7
clone_size: medium-sized
d_call: -
cdr3_aa: CASSYGTNLYEQYF
cdr3_nt: TGTGCCAGCAGCTACGGGACAAACCTCTACGAGCAGTACTTC

v_call: TRBV18
j_call: TRBJ2-3
clone_size: -
d_call: -
cdr3_aa: CASSPRLGTDTQYF
cdr3_nt: TGTGCCAGCTCACCAAGATTAGGCACAGATACGCAGTATTTT

v_call: TRBV5-6
j_call: TRBJ2-7
clone_size: -
d_call: TRBD1
cdr3_aa: CASRQGAFVEQYF
cdr3_nt: TGTGCCAGCAGGCAGGGGGCTTTCGTTGAGCAGTACTTC

v_call: TRBV7-2
j_call: TRBJ2-5
clone_size: -
d_call: TRBD2
cdr3_aa: CASSPAGLAGLQETQYF
cdr3_nt: TGTGCCAGCAGCCCAGCGGGGCTAGCGGGATTACAAGAGACCCAGTACTTC

v_call: TRBV7-9
j_call: TRBJ1-1
clone_size: -
d_call: TRBD1
cdr3_aa: CASSVNRQGATEAFF
cdr3_nt: TGTGCCAGCAGCGTTAACCGACAGGGGGCCACTGAAGCTTTCTTT

v_call: TRBV25-1
j_call: TRBJ2-5
clone_size: once
d_call: -
cdr3_aa: CASSDTNKETQYF
cdr3_nt: TGTGCCAGCAGTGATACAAACAAAGAGACCCAGTACTTC

v_call: TRBV27
j_call: TRBJ2-1
clone_size: -
d_call: TRBD2
cdr3_aa: CASSLRRGTSGRTSSYNEQFF
cdr3_nt: TGTGCCAGCAGTTTACGGCGCGGGACTAGCGGGAGGACGAGCTCCTACAATGAGCAGTTCTTC

v_call: TRBV6-6
j_call: TRBJ1-1
clone_size: -
d_call: -
cdr3_aa: CASSYGSKYTEAFF
cdr3_nt: TGTGCCAGCAGTTACGGGAGTAAGTACACTGAAGCTTTCTTT

v_call: TRBV12-3/TRBV12-4
j_call: TRBJ1-1
clone_size: -
d_call: -
cdr3_aa: CASSFGSRYEAFF
cdr3_nt: TGTGCCAGCAGTTTCGGTAGCAGATATGAAGCTTTCTTT

v_call: TRBV5-1
j_call: TRBJ1-4
clone_size: few
d_call: TRBD1
cdr3_aa: CASSLGGQTGEKLFF
cdr3_nt: TGCGCCAGCAGCTTGGGGGGACAGACGGGCGAAAAACTGTTTTTT

v_call: TRBV19
j_call: TRBJ2-1
clone_size: -
d_call: TRBD1
cdr3_aa: CASSWDRATYNEQFF
cdr3_nt: TGTGCCAGTAGTTGGGACAGGGCTACCTACAATGAGCAGTTCTTC

v_call: TRBV10-3
j_call: TRBJ2-7
clone_size: once
d_call: -
cdr3_aa: CAISESQQPTYEQYF
cdr3_nt: TGTGCCATCAGTGAGTCTCAACAGCCGACCTACGAGCAGTACTTC

v_call: TRBV3-1/TRBV3-2
j_call: TRBJ2-7
clone_size: -
d_call: -
cdr3_aa: CASSLEEPYEQYF
cdr3_nt: TGTGCCAGCAGCCTTGAAGAGCCCTACGAGCAGTACTTC

v_call: TRBV10-3
j_call: TRBJ2-5
clone_size: -
d_call: TRBD1
cdr3_aa: CAISEGTGVETQYF
cdr3_nt: TGTGCCATCAGTGAGGGGACAGGAGTAGAGACCCAGTACTTC

v_call: TRBV5-4
j_call: TRBJ2-1
clone_size: -
d_call: TRBD2
cdr3_aa: CASSPTPGTSSPNEQFF
cdr3_nt: TGTGCCAGCAGCCCCACCCCCGGGACTAGCTCCCCCAATGAGCAGTTCTTC

v_call: TRBV19
j_call: TRBJ1-2
clone_size: -
d_call: TRBD1
cdr3_aa: CATPSGTGPYGYTF
cdr3_nt: TGTGCCACACCTAGTGGGACAGGACCGTATGGCTACACCTTC

v_call: TRBV5-4
j_call: TRBJ2-3
clone_size: -
d_call: TRBD2
cdr3_aa: CASSLKIGGSSDTQYF
cdr3_nt: TGTGCCAGCAGCTTGAAAATAGGCGGGAGTTCAGATACGCAGTATTTT

v_call: TRBV6-6
j_call: TRBJ1-6
clone_size: once
d_call: TRBD1
cdr3_aa: CASSYAGTDNSPLHF
cdr3_nt: TGTGCCAGCAGTTACGCCGGGACAGATAATTCACCCCTCCACTTT

v_call: TRBV27
j_call: TRBJ2-1
clone_size: -
d_call: TRBD2
cdr3_aa: CASSLSASGRAGNEQFF
cdr3_nt: TGTGCCAGCAGTTTATCGGCTAGCGGGAGGGCCGGCAATGAGCAGTTCTTC

v_call: TRBV15
j_call: TRBJ1-1
clone_size: once
d_call: TRBD1
cdr3_aa: CATSTGQGSTEAFF
cdr3_nt: TGTGCCACCAGCACGGGACAGGGTAGCACTGAAGCTTTCTTT

v_call: TRBV7-9
j_call: TRBJ2-7
clone_size: -
d_call: TRBD1
cdr3_aa: CASSPADRPYEQYF
cdr3_nt: TGTGCCAGCAGCCCAGCGGACAGGCCGTACGAGCAGTACTTC

v_call: TRBV9
j_call: TRBJ2-7
clone_size: -
d_call: -
cdr3_aa: CASSPSRTFSYEQYF
cdr3_nt: TGTGCCAGCAGCCCAAGCCGAACCTTCTCCTACGAGCAGTACTTC

v_call: TRBV7-3
j_call: TRBJ2-3
clone_size: -
d_call: -
cdr3_aa: CASSLEASLTDTQYF
cdr3_nt: TGTGCCAGCAGCTTAGAAGCATCTCTCACAGATACGCAGTATTTT

v_call: TRBV21-1
j_call: TRBJ2-7
clone_size: -
d_call: -
cdr3_aa: CASYLYYLDWTSGSGASYEQYF
cdr3_nt: TGTGCCAGCTACCTTTACTACCTTGATTGGACTAGCGGGAGCGGGGCTTCCTACGAGCAGTACTTC

v_call: TRBV5-1
j_call: TRBJ2-7
clone_size: -
d_call: TRBD1
cdr3_aa: CASSLVPGQGREQYF
cdr3_nt: TGCGCCAGCAGCTTGGTGCCGGGACAGGGGAGAGAGCAGTACTTC

v_call: TRBV5-1
j_call: TRBJ2-3
clone_size: once
d_call: -
cdr3_aa: CASSPQGGRTDTQYF
cdr3_nt: TGCGCCAGCAGCCCGCAGGGGGGACGCACAGATACGCAGTATTTT

v_call: TRBV18
j_call: TRBJ1-2
clone_size: -
d_call: TRBD1
cdr3_aa: CASSLRQGEEGYTF
cdr3_nt: TGTGCCAGCTCACTGAGACAGGGAGAGGAGGGCTACACCTTC

v_call: TRBV20-1
j_call: TRBJ2-1
clone_size: -
d_call: TRBD2
cdr3_aa: CSARRGRLVF
cdr3_nt: TGCAGTGCTAGACGCGGGAGGCTGGTCTTC